This T cell receptor beta chain was observed in a study of blood T cell repertoires in COVID-19. Study information: Italy, Spain and the United States were the sources of the convalescent and acute COVID-19 samples.

As originally analysed: Amplification of reference gene primers was used by the study to estimate nucleated cell counts. Clones were sequenced by immunoSEQ multiplex PCR, and TCRdb holds only the in-frame ones, with some missing. The V and J calls and the clone size are those of that table, but D and trimming were determined from the DNA. Among 340,000 or so clones listed, about nine tenths were seen once. In germline, CDR1 is SGDLS, CDR2 YYNGEE. The length of the CDR3 is 16 residues. The ends lost 4 bases at V and 6 bases at J; junction bases unmatched: 11. Sequencing was performed on peripheral blood. The chain uses TRBV9 and TRBJ2-3; the match to TRBD1 covers 10 bases. This TCR was sampled from a man aged 45-60 years with active or convalescent COVID-19. DNA for the CDR3: TGTGCCAGCAGCTCCCCGGGACAGGGGTTAAGGGATACGCAGTATTTT. It is translated as CASSSPGQGLRDTQYF.